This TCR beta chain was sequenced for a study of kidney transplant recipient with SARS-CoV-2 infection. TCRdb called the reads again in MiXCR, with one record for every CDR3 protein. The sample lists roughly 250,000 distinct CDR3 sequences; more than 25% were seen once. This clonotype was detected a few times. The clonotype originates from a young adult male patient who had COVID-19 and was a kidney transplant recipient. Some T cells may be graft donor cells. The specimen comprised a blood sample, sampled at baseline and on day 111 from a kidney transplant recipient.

CDR3 nucleotides: TGCAGTGCTAGGGTTATCAGGACGGTTTTGGCGGGGACCCAGTACTTC. Translation gives CSARVIRTVLAGTQYF. The chain couples TRBV20-1 to TRBJ2-5; D may be TRBD2 (5 bases). The CDR3 covers 16 residues. Germline lookup yields CDR1 DFQATT and CDR2 SNEGSKA (reference sequence). V was cut by 3 bases and J by 7 bases, with 24 bases left in between.